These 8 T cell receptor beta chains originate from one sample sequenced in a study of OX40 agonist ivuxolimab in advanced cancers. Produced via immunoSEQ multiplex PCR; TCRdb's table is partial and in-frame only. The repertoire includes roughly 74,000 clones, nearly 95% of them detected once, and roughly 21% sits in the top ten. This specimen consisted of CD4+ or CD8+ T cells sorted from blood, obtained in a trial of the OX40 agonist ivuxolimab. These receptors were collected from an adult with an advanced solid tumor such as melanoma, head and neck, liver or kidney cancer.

The CDR3 reads CASSSRTGLTEAFF. Here the CDR3 DNA reads TGTGCCAGCAGTTCAAGGACAGGCCTGACTGAAGCTTTCTTT. The J gene is TRBJ1-1, the V gene TRBV6-5; 7 nucleotides align to TRBD1. In germline, CDR1 is MNHEY, CDR2 SVGAGI. CDR3 length: 14 amino acids. V gave up 4 bases and J gave up 5 bases; unmatched junction bases: 7.

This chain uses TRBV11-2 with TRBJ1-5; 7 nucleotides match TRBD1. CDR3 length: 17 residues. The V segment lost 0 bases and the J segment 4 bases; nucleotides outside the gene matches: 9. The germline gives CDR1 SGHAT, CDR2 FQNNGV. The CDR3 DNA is TGTGCCAGCAGCTTAGACTCATTCGGGACAGCGAATCAGCCCCAGCATTTT. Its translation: CASSLDSFGTANQPQHF.

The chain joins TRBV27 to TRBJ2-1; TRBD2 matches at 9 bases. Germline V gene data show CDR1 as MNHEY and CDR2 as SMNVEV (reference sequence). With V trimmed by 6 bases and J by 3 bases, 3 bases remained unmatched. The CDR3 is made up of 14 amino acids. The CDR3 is CASSTSGYYNEQFF. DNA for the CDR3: TGTGCCAGCAGCACTAGCGGGTACTACAATGAGCAGTTCTTC.

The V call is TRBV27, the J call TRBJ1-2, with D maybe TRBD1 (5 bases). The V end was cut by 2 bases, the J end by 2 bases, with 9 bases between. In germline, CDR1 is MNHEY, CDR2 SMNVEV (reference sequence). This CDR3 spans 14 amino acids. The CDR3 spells CASSLGADNYGYTF. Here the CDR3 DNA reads TGTGCCAGCAGTTTAGGGGCAGACAACTATGGCTACACCTTC.

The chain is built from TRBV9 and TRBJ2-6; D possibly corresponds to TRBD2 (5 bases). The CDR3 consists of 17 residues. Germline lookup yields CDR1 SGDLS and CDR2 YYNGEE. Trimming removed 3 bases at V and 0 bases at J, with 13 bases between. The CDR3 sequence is CASSAGSGLSGANVLTF. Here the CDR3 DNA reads TGTGCCAGCAGCGCCGGAAGCGGTCTCTCTGGGGCCAACGTCCTGACTTTC.

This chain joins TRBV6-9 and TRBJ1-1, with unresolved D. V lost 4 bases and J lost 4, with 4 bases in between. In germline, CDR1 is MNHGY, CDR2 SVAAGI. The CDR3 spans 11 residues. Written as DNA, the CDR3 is TGTGCCAGCAGTTGGGGCACTGAAGCTTTCTTT. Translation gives CASSWGTEAFF.

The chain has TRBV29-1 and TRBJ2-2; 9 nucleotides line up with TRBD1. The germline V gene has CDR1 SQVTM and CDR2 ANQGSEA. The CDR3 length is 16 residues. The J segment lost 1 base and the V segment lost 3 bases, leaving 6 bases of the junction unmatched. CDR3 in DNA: TGCAGCGTTGATGTGGTGGGACAGGGGAACACCGGGGAGCTGTTTTTT. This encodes CSVDVVGQGNTGELFF.

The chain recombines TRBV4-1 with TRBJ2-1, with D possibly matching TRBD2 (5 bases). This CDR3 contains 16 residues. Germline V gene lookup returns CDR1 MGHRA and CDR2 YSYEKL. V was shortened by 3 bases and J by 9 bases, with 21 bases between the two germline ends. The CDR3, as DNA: TGCGCCAGCAGCCAGCCCGCCCGGGGAGCGATGGGTGAGCAGTTCTTC. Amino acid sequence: CASSQPARGAMGEQFF.